What follows describes a single T cell receptor beta chain. The antigen it binds to is not known. No much larger clonotype is one base removed from it; base qualities were not supplied. TCR beta CDR3 regions were amplified from genomic DNA with the immunoSEQ assay, a bias-controlled multiplex PCR using V- and J-specific primers. In a second PCR step, a proprietary barcode and Illumina adapter sequences were attached to the CDR3 amplicons. CDR3 libraries were sequenced on an Illumina MiSeq instrument. The study's own analysis went as follows. Export and quality control were handled in immunoSEQ Analyzer 3.0, while downstream analyses relied on R Bioconductor and Immunarch. Only productive rearrangements within the normalized downsampled data set were used in the calculation of repertoire metrics. Clonotypes larger than 5 templates in the normalized cohort were defined as pathologically expanded. The Inverse Simpson Index was used to measure repertoire diversity. The non-normalized data set was used for CMV-specificity analyses so that all clonotypes could be captured. The source is immuneACCESS, and TCRdb retained only in-frame sequences with V and J called. Part of the clones is not carried over; for the studies checked, unresolved V genes explain less than half of this, and the remainder is unexplained. That table is the source of V, J and clone size, and D and trimming were worked out from the DNA. Present in this sample are around 16,000 clones, under 90% of which were seen just once. The ten largest clones add up to 2.7% of the sample.

The sample comes from a study of T cell clonotyping in hematopoietic cell transplantation (dated by TCRdb to about 2021). Context from the whole study: The study collected 130 or so blood samples from 30 to 45 consecutive transplant recipients and their related donors. Patient recruitment ran from late 2015 to early 2017, and follow-up continued until late 2020 or death. What the authors observed across the whole study: After transplant, TCR diversity in recipients dropped, and pathologically expanded clonotypes climbed progressively between day 30 and day 180. Only a small fraction of recipient repertoires overlapped donor repertoires, with over 97% appearing de novo at the given depth. Donor and pretransplant recipient Inverse Simpson Index values predicted broader posttransplant TCR repertoire diversity. Sample size was limited, and cells were not sorted, so CD4 and CD8 repertoire contributions could not be separated.

Related transplant donors provided blood samples for TCR beta sequencing. Using Nuclei Lysis Solution, genomic DNA was extracted from unfractionated peripheral blood mononuclear cells that were either fresh or cryopreserved. The CDR3 sequence holds 14 residues, the cysteine and phenylalanine included. The entry retains the CDR3 DNA only, 42 bases that are in frame from base 1. Sequences MDHEN (CDR1) and SYDVKM (CDR2) are obtained from the germline V gene. V is pruned by 6 bases and J by 2 bases, leaving 6 bases of the junction without a gene match. This TCR derives from a middle-aged man in good health. Some clones in this sample may be carry-over from other donors' samples. The rearranged segments are TRBV28 and TRBJ1-2; 7 bases in the junction line up with TRBD1. Sequencing was performed on peripheral blood mononuclear cells. For the CDR3, the sequence is CASSTGTVNYGYTF. The DNA sequence reads TGTGCCAGCAGCACCGGGACAGTAAACTATGGCTACACCTTC.